The T cell receptor (beta chain) described here comes from a study of blood T cell repertoires in COVID-19. Looking at the study overall: There were acute and convalescent COVID-19 samples, and they came from the United States, Italy and Spain. In each case, the material was cDNA or gDNA derived from T cells, B-cell-depleted T cells, or PBMCs.

The CDR3 spans 17 residues. With 7 bases removed from V and 2 bases from J, the gap between germline ends came to 21 bases. Germline lookup yields CDR1 SNHLY and CDR2 FYNNEI. In the original analysis: Using reference gene primer amplification, nucleated cell counts were estimated. Clones were sequenced by immunoSEQ multiplex PCR, and TCRdb holds only the in-frame ones, with some missing. The V and J calls and clone size were taken over from that table, and D and trimming were inferred from the DNA. This table holds around 30,000 clones, about 92% found once. This clonotype originated in a man in his 70s with active or convalescent COVID-19. The sample was peripheral blood. The chain links TRBV2 to TRBJ1-3; D call uncertain. This CDR3 is CASTALFLQRAGNTIYF. The CDR3 DNA reads as TGTGCCAGCACAGCCCTTTTCTTACAGCGGGCTGGAAACACCATATATTTT. The full variable domain, with the rest looked up from reference TRBV2 and TRBJ1-3, is EPEVTQTPSHQVTQMGQEVILRCVPISNHLYFYWYRQILGQKVEFLVSFYNNEISEKSEIFDDQFSVERPDGSNFTLKIRSTKLEDSAMYFCASTALFLQRAGNTIYFGEGSWLTVV.